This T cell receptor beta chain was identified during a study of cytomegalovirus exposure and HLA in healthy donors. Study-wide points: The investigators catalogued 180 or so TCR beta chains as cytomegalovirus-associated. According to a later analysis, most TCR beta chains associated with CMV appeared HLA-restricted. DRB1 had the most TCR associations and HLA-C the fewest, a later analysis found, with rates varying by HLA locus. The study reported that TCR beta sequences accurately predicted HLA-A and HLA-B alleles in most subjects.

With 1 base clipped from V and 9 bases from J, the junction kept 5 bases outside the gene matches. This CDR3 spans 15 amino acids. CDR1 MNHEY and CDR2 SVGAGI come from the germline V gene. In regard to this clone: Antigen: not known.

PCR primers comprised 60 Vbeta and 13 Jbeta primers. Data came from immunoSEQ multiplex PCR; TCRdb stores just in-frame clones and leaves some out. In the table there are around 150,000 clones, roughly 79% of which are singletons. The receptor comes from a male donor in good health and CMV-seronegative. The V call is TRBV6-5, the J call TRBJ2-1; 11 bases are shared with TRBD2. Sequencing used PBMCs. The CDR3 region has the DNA TGTGCCAGCAGTTACTGGCTAGCGGGAGGAGGTGAGCAGTTCTTC. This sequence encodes CASSYWLAGGGEQFF.